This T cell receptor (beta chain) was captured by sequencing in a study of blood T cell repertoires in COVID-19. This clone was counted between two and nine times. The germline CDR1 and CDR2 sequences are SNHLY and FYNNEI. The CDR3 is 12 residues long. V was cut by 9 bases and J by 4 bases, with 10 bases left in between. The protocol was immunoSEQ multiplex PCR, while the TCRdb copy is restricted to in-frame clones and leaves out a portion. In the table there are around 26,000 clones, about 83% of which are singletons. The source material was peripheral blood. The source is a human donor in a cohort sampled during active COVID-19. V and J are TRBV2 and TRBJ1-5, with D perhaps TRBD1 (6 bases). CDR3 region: CASRTANQPQHF. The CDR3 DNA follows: TGTGCCAGTCGGACAGCGAATCAGCCCCAGCATTTT.